This record concerns one T cell receptor beta chain sequence. Its antigen is unknown. Germline assignment: CDR1 LGHNA and CDR2 YSLEER. The CDR3 spans 16 residues. Trimming removed 0 bases from V and 2 bases from J, with 10 bases in between. Clones were sequenced by immunoSEQ multiplex PCR, and TCRdb holds only the in-frame ones, with some missing. The sample lists about 96,000 clones, 80% to 90% occurring once. The source of the sample is a study of T cell responses to AZD1222 COVID-19 vaccine. Overall study findings and caveats: Vaccine-associated CD4 TCRs spanned spike, dominant at 160-218 and 743-854.

The specimen comprised peripheral blood, sampled on day 0 of AZD1222 vaccination. The V call is TRBV4-3, the J call TRBJ1-4, with a possible D match to TRBD1 (5 bases). The TCR originated in an adult in good health. CDR3 sequence: CASSQDHGTTNEKLFF. Written as DNA, the CDR3 is TGCGCCAGCAGCCAAGATCACGGGACGACTAATGAAAAACTGTTTTTT.